Below, 4 T cell receptor beta chains from the same sample are listed, as sequenced in a study of blood T cell repertoires in COVID-19. Generated by immunoSEQ multiplex PCR, the TCRdb table keeps only in-frame clones and is missing some. The repertoire holds approximately 280,000 clones, with around 84% as singletons. The source material was PBMCs or T cells enriched from blood (not recorded which). Receptors were obtained from a man aged 35 to 55 who had been exposed to COVID-19.

This chain connects TRBV7-2 to TRBJ1-6; D not resolved. Trimming pared 5 bases from V and 0 bases from J, leaving 8 bases between. The CDR3 runs to 15 residues. CDR1 is SGHTA, CDR2 FQGNSA, per germline. For the CDR3, the DNA is TGTGCCAGCAGCGAGCGAAGCTCCTATAATTCACCCCTCCACTTT. Its translation: CASSERSSYNSPLHF. The variable domain in full, completed from reference TRBV7-2 and TRBJ1-6, reads GAGVSQSPSNKVTEKGKDVELRCDPISGHTALYWYRQSLGQGLEFLIYFQGNSAPDKSGLPSDRFSAERTGGSVSTLTIQRTQQEDSAVYLCASSERSSYNSPLHFGNGTRLTVT.

The chain links TRBV10-3 to TRBJ2-1, with a possible D match to TRBD2 (5 bases). This CDR3 is 15 amino acids long. V was trimmed by 5 bases and J by 1 base, leaving 12 bases between them. The germline gives CDR1 ENHRY, CDR2 SYGVKD. CDR3 nucleotide sequence: TGTGCCATCAGTTCCTCAACTAGTTCCTACAATGAGCAGTTCTTC. Its translation: CAISSSTSSYNEQFF.

CDR3 in amino acids: CASSSTPGATDTQYF. CDR3 in DNA: TGTGCCAGCAGTTCTACACCAGGGGCCACAGATACGCAGTATTTT. The chain combines TRBV6-5 with TRBJ2-3; possible D gene TRBD1, 6 bases. This CDR3 spans 15 amino acids. Between the trimmed V and J ends, which lost 4 bases and 2 bases, there was a span of 13 bases. Germline V gene sequence: CDR1 MNHEY, CDR2 SVGAGI.

On this clone: The junction shows a germline mismatch at one end, possibly a read error. The chain combines TRBV7-9 with TRBJ2-2, with D perhaps matching TRBD1 (6 bases). Per the germline V gene, CDR1 is SEHNR and CDR2 is FQNEAQ (reference sequence). The CDR3 loop spans 14 amino acids. This CDR3 is CVSREQGVTGELFF. CDR3 nucleotide sequence: TGTGTCAGCAGGGAACAGGGAGTCACCGGGGAGCTGTTTTTT.